Listed below are T cell receptor beta chains from one sample, sequenced in a study of blood T cell repertoires in COVID-19. Clones were sequenced by immunoSEQ multiplex PCR, and TCRdb holds only the in-frame ones, with some missing. This table holds roughly 330,000 clones, about 89% found once. The sample comprised PBMCs or T cells enriched from blood (not recorded which). The receptors here all came from a woman aged 25-40 years who had recovered from COVID-19. CDR3s include the opening cysteine and the closing phenylalanine or tryptophan. D genes are given only for firm matches. Expanded clones are given a class, and other clones once, few, many or no size at all.

D | J | size | V | CDR3 | DNA
TRBD2 | TRBJ2-2 | - | TRBV7-2 | CASSLLLAGGIGELFF | TGTGCCAGCAGCTTATTACTAGCGGGGGGCATAGGGGAGCTGTTTTTT
TRBD1 | TRBJ1-2 | - | TRBV11-2 | CASSLDRIKGASYTF | TGTGCCAGCAGCTTAGATCGGATCAAGGGGGCAAGCTACACCTTC
- | TRBJ2-5 | - | TRBV18 | CASSPIGETQYF | TGTGCCAGCTCACCGATCGGGGAGACCCAGTACTTC
- | TRBJ2-7 | - | TRBV9 | CASSVAPLFPTPSYEQYF | TGTGCCAGCAGCGTAGCGCCCCTATTCCCAACCCCCTCCTACGAGCAGTACTTC
TRBD1 | TRBJ2-7 | - | TRBV14 | CASSHWTGGGEQYF | TGTGCCAGCAGCCATTGGACAGGGGGCGGCGAGCAGTACTTC
- | TRBJ1-1 | - | TRBV5-1 | CASSLDSNTEAFF | TGCGCCAGCAGCTTGGACTCGAACACTGAAGCTTTCTTT
TRBD1 | TRBJ1-2 | once | TRBV5-1 | CASSSRTGVVGYTF | TGCGCCAGCAGCTCGCGCACAGGGGTTGTGGGCTACACCTTC
TRBD1 | TRBJ1-1 | - | TRBV7-2 | CASSLATGGRTEAFF | TGTGCCAGCAGCTTAGCGACAGGGGGCAGAACTGAAGCTTTCTTT
TRBD1 | TRBJ1-6 | - | TRBV7-3 | CASSLVGQGGDSPLHF | TGTGCCAGCAGCTTGGTGGGACAGGGCGGAGATTCACCCCTCCACTTT
TRBD2 | TRBJ2-1 | - | TRBV27 | CASRTSGVRGFRNEQFF | TGTGCCAGCAGGACTAGCGGGGTAAGAGGCTTTAGGAATGAGCAGTTCTTC
- | TRBJ2-7 | - | TRBV2 | CATKGGGFSYEQYF | TGTGCCACCAAGGGGGGGGGTTTCTCCTACGAGCAGTACTTC
- | TRBJ2-1 | - | TRBV4-1 | CASSLARDNYNEQFF | TGCGCCAGCAGCCTGGCGAGGGATAACTACAATGAGCAGTTCTTC